One sample yielded the 10 T cell receptor beta chains listed below, sequenced in a study of cytomegalovirus exposure and HLA in healthy donors. Vbeta (60) and Jbeta (13) primers were used in the PCR. The assay was immunoSEQ multiplex PCR, and TCRdb's table has in-frame clones only and misses some. The profile shows about 130,000 clones, about two thirds of them singletons. The sample comprised PBMCs. The receptors originated from a man in his forties or fifties in good health and CMV-seropositive.

The chain links TRBV4-3 to TRBJ2-1; 9 bases match TRBD2. V lost 0 bases to trimming and J lost 3 bases; unmatched junction nucleotides: 6. This CDR3 is built from 17 residues. Germline V gives CDR1 LGHNA, CDR2 YSLEER. In DNA, the CDR3 is TGCGCCAGCAGCCAAGATAGGGGGACTAGCCTCTACAATGAGCAGTTCTTC. Its protein is CASSQDRGTSLYNEQFF.

This clone occurred a few times. The genes are TRBV6-1 and TRBJ1-1; D gene uncertain. CDR1 is MNHNS and CDR2 is SASEGT in the germline V gene. Between the trimmed V and J ends, which lost 6 bases and 9 bases, there was a span of 17 bases. The CDR3 extends over 13 amino acids. The CDR3 region has the DNA TGTGCCAGCAGCCCTCTCGGTAGCGGCCAAGCTTTCTTT. It encodes CASSPLGSGQAFF.

This clone was detected a few times. The V gene is TRBV5-1, the J gene TRBJ1-5; a possible D gene is TRBD1 (6 bases). Trimming took 4 bases from V and 6 from J, leaving 17 bases between them. This CDR3 region has 15 residues. The germline V gene encodes CDR1 SGHRS and CDR2 YFSETQ. DNA for the CDR3: TGCGCCAGCAGCCAGACCCCAGGGGAGGGTCAGCCCCAGCATTTT. Protein sequence: CASSQTPGEGQPQHF.

V gene TRBV9 combines with J gene TRBJ2-3; perhaps TRBD2 as D (6 bases). The CDR3 extends over 16 amino acids. V lost 6 bases, J lost 1 base, and 18 bases lay in between. Germline V gene lookup returns CDR1 SGDLS and CDR2 YYNGEE. CDR3 coding DNA: TGTGCCAGCACCCCATGGTCGACGGGGGGCACAGATACGCAGTATTTT. Translated: CASTPWSTGGTDTQYF.

As to this clone: Other DNA sequences in the same sample also yield this CDR3. The J gene is TRBJ2-7, the V gene TRBV5-1, with 9 nucleotides matching TRBD1. Germline trimming cut 3 bases from V and 7 bases from J; bases unmatched to any gene: 2. CDR1 and CDR2 (germline): SGHRS, YFSETQ. This CDR3 contains 12 residues. CDR3 sequence reads: CASSYGQGEQYF. DNA for the CDR3: TGCGCCAGCAGCTACGGACAGGGGGAGCAGTACTTC.

A word on this clone: A read error may produce the germline difference seen at one junction end. V is TRBV27 and J is TRBJ1-6; D unclear. Per the germline V gene, CDR1 is MNHEY and CDR2 is SMNVEV (reference sequence). The CDR3 contains 13 residues. The CDR3 protein is CASSLLAGSPLHF. CDR3 coding DNA: TGTGCCAGCAGCTTATTAGCTGGTTCACCCCTCCACTTT.

The V call is TRBV29-1, the J call TRBJ2-3; 15 bases agree with TRBD2. The length of the CDR3 is 15 residues. Germline lookup yields CDR1 SQVTM and CDR2 ANQGSEA. The V gene end was trimmed by 6 bases and the J gene end by 6 bases; junction bases not matched to a gene: 7. In nucleotides, the CDR3 is TGCAGCGTCAGGACTAGCGGGAGGGCCAGTGATACGCAGTATTTT. Its translation is CSVRTSGRASDTQYF.

The chain uses TRBV6-6 and TRBJ1-6, with a possible D match to TRBD1 (5 bases). The V gene lost 11 bases and the J gene lost 7 bases, with 15 bases spanning the gap. The CDR3 extends over 13 amino acids. CDR1 MNHNY and CDR2 SVGAGI come from the germline V gene (reference sequence). CDR3 DNA: TGTGCCGGGGCGTCTGGCCAAAATTCACCCCTCCACTTT. Amino acids: CAGASGQNSPLHF.

The chain couples TRBV4-1 to TRBJ1-2; D perhaps matches TRBD1 (5 bases). CDR3 length: 15 residues. The germline V gene has CDR1 MGHRA and CDR2 YSYEKL. Trimming pared 2 bases from V and 4 bases from J, leaving 14 bases between. The CDR3 DNA is TGCGCCAGCAGCCAACCCAGCGGGGGATTCTATGGCTACACCTTC. It codes for CASSQPSGGFYGYTF.

The J gene is TRBJ1-2, the V gene TRBV2; 11 nucleotides align to TRBD1. With V trimmed by 7 bases and J by 3 bases, 13 bases remained unmatched. The CDR3 length is 17 residues. Germline V gene sequence: CDR1 SNHLY, CDR2 FYNNEI. The CDR3 region has the DNA TGTGCCAGCACCCCCGGACAGGGGGCGCGATTCTACTATGGCTACACCTTC. Translated, it gives CASTPGQGARFYYGYTF. The whole variable domain, remainder taken from reference TRBV2 and TRBJ1-2, is EPEVTQTPSHQVTQMGQEVILRCVPISNHLYFYWYRQILGQKVEFLVSFYNNEISEKSEIFDDQFSVERPDGSNFTLKIRSTKLEDSAMYFCASTPGQGARFYYGYTFGSGTRLTVV.